Following are 15 T cell receptor beta chains from one sample sequenced in a study of shared clonotypes between healthy human individuals. Profiling relied on immunoSEQ multiplex PCR, and the TCRdb table lists in-frame clones only, not all of them. The sample yields approximately 620,000 clones, 97% seen once. The material sequenced was naive CD4+ T cells sorted from blood. Specified subset: CD45RA+ positively selected. Receptors originate from a woman aged 30 to 39 in good health.

The chain couples TRBV28 to TRBJ2-7; TRBD1 aligns across 9 bases. Germline trimming cut 7 bases from V and 2 bases from J; bases unmatched to any gene: 12. This CDR3 comprises 16 residues. Germline values: CDR1 MDHEN, CDR2 SYDVKM. CDR3 DNA sequence: TGTGCCAGCACCAACATCCCCGGACAGGGGCCCTACGAGCAGTACTTC. Encoded protein: CASTNIPGQGPYEQYF.

This chain connects TRBV25-1 to TRBJ1-4, with D perhaps matching TRBD1 (5 bases). This CDR3 comprises 16 residues. Germline CDR1 MGHDK, CDR2 SYGVNS. The V end lost 4 bases, the J end lost 3 bases, and 15 bases lay between the germline ends. CDR3 in amino acids: CASSATPGRANEKLFF. DNA for the CDR3: TGTGCCAGCAGTGCGACTCCGGGACGGGCTAATGAAAAACTGTTTTTT.

The genes are TRBV5-6 and TRBJ1-1; D unresolved. Per germline, CDR1 SGHDT and CDR2 YYEEEE. The CDR3 runs 11 residues. V was clipped by 0 bases and J by 5 bases, with 2 bases between them. The DNA of the CDR3 is TGTGCCAGCAGCTTGGTTACTGAAGCTTTCTTT. Protein product: CASSLVTEAFF.

The V gene is TRBV6-4, the J gene TRBJ2-7; D is ambiguous. CDR3 length equals 14 residues. The germline gives CDR1 MRHNA, CDR2 SNTAGT. Trimming removed 8 bases from V and 2 bases from J, with 16 bases in between. In nucleotides, the CDR3 is TGTGCCAGCCGCCAATTTACGAGTCCCTACGAGCAGTACTTC. Amino acids: CASRQFTSPYEQYF.

This chain joins TRBV18 and TRBJ2-4; D unresolved. This CDR3 comprises 13 residues. Trimming removed 6 bases from V and 4 bases from J, with 10 bases in between. In germline, CDR1 is KGHSH, CDR2 LQKENI. The CDR3 nucleotides are TGTGCCAGCTCTTTAGAAACGAAAAACATTCAGTACTTC. This translates into CASSLETKNIQYF.

This chain links TRBV5-1 with TRBJ2-2; 8 positions agree with TRBD2. Germline assignment: CDR1 SGHRS and CDR2 YFSETQ. V shed 4 bases, J shed 3 bases, and the junction held 5 bases outside the gene matches. The CDR3 has 15 amino acids. Here the CDR3 reads CASSPKAGDTGELFF. The CDR3 nucleotides are TGCGCCAGCAGCCCGAAAGCGGGAGACACCGGGGAGCTGTTTTTT.

The chain is built from TRBV30 and TRBJ2-5, with 10 bases that match TRBD2. The CDR3 spans 14 residues. J was trimmed by 13 bases and V by 1 base; bases with no gene match: 12. Germline V CDR1 and CDR2: GTSNPN, SVGIG (reference sequence). The CDR3 sequence: CAWSALGAGGFPYF. The DNA of the CDR3 is TGTGCCTGGAGTGCCCTCGGAGCGGGAGGGTTTCCGTACTTC.

As concerns this clone: At one end, the junction sequence differs from germline, possibly due to a read error. The chain couples TRBV28 to TRBJ2-7; D is perhaps TRBD1 (6 bases). The CDR3 length is 12 residues. The V gene's germline CDR1 is MDHEN and CDR2 SYDVKM. The DNA for the CDR3 is TGTGCCAGCAGTTTCTCTAACCGGGACATTACCTTC. It encodes CASSFSNRDITF. Based on the CDR3 plus reference TRBV28 and TRBJ2-7, the full variable domain is DVKVTQSSRYLVKRTGEKVFLECVQDMDHENMFWYRQDPGLGLRLIYFSYDVKMKEKGDIPEGYSVSREKKERFSLILESASTNQTSMYLCASSFSNRDITFGPGTRLTVT.

V gene TRBV7-6 combines with J gene TRBJ2-7; 11 nucleotides match TRBD2. There are 18 residues in the CDR3. V lost 1 base, J lost 2 bases, and 10 bases stayed unmatched. Germline V lookup: CDR1 SGHVS, CDR2 FNYEAQ. In DNA, the CDR3 is TGTGCCAGCAGCTTAGTAGGATCCTTTAGCGGGAGGGCCTACGAGCAGTACTTC. It yields the protein CASSLVGSFSGRAYEQYF.

The chain combines TRBV15 with TRBJ2-5; 10 nucleotides match TRBD1. CDR3 length equals 17 residues. Germline values: CDR1 LNHNV, CDR2 YYDKDF (reference sequence). J lost 3 bases, V lost 0 bases, and 7 bases had no gene match. The CDR3 sequence is CATSREMGTGVEETQYF. DNA for the CDR3: TGTGCCACCAGCAGAGAAATGGGGACAGGGGTGGAAGAGACCCAGTACTTC.

The chain is built from TRBV29-1 and TRBJ2-3, with D perhaps assigned TRBD1 or TRBD2 (5 bases each). Germline V CDR1 and CDR2: SQVTM, ANQGSEA. The CDR3 has 16 residues. The V and J ends lost 6 bases and 1 base respectively, with 20 bases between them. The CDR3 DNA reads TGCAGCGTAGTTCGTGTTGGGGGATGGGGCACAGATACGCAGTATTTT. Its protein is CSVVRVGGWGTDTQYF.

On this clone itself: This same CDR3 is encoded by further DNA sequences in the sample. This rearrangement joins TRBV19 to TRBJ1-5; D unclear. Germline V gene lookup returns CDR1 LNHDA and CDR2 SQIVND (reference sequence). CDR3 length: 13 residues. With 1 base removed from V and 3 bases from J, the gap between germline ends came to 4 bases. Written as DNA, the CDR3 is TGTGCCAGTAGTATAGGGCACAATCAGCCCCAGCATTTT. This gives the protein CASSIGHNQPQHF.

V usage is TRBV5-4 and J usage is TRBJ1-3; tentatively, D is TRBD1 (5 bases). Trimming took off 2 bases at V and 2 bases at J, with 5 bases between the two ends. This CDR3 has 13 amino acids. CDR1 and CDR2 from the germline V gene are SGHNT and YYREEE (reference sequence). CDR3 residues: CASSFRAGNTIYF. As DNA, the CDR3 is TGTGCCAGCAGCTTCAGGGCTGGAAACACCATATATTTT.

This clone came up once. The CDR3 coding sequence is TGTGCCAGCAGTCCCGGGGCAACGGCTAACTATGGCTACACCTTC. Translation: CASSPGATANYGYTF. The chain recombines TRBV28 with TRBJ1-2; a possible D gene is TRBD1 (5 bases). The CDR3 consists of 15 residues. CDR1 MDHEN and CDR2 SYDVKM come from the germline V gene. Deletions cut 5 bases from V and 0 bases from J, with 13 bases between.

The chain carries TRBV29-1 and TRBJ2-7, with D possibly called TRBD1 or TRBD2 (5 bases each). The CDR3 covers 12 residues. Trimming took off 4 bases at V and 6 bases at J, with 13 bases between the two ends. From germline, CDR1 is SQVTM and CDR2 ANQGSEA. The CDR3, as DNA: TGCAGCGTTGGCTCGGATGGGGGCGAGCAGTACTTC. Its protein product is CSVGSDGGEQYF.